Shown below are 22 T cell receptor beta chains from a single sample sequenced in a study of human T cells and chemical hapten exposure. As for time point: patch test 1, 2 weeks after DPC sensitization. This sample's treatment: therapeutic diphenylcyclopropenone sensitization with weekly scalp DPC. TCRdb re-called the RACE reads with MiXCR, one entry per CDR3 protein. In the table there are 150,000 to 200,000 distinct CDR3 sequences, around 15% of which are singletons. The sample in question was whole blood, obtained in connection with sensitization to the hapten diphenylcyclopropenone (DPC). These TCRs come from a woman in her twenties or thirties with alopecia areata. Some clones in this sample may be carry-over from other donors' samples.

This chain uses TRBV20-1 with TRBJ2-1; D not resolved. This CDR3 is 11 amino acids long. From germline, CDR1 is DFQATT and CDR2 SNEGSKA (reference sequence). The ends were cut back, 5 bases at V and 10 bases at J, with 12 bases in the middle. CDR3 in DNA: TGCAGTGCTCCCTCGACGGTAGAGCAGTTCTTC. Its translation: CSAPSTVEQFF.

This clonotype has only one observation. The chain links TRBV19 to TRBJ1-2; D gene uncertain. The CDR3 extends over 13 amino acids. Germline CDR1 LNHDA, CDR2 SQIVND (reference sequence). Trimming took off 4 bases at V and 5 bases at J, with 11 bases between the two ends. CDR3 sequence reads: CASSSAGEYGYTF. The CDR3 DNA sequence: TGTGCCAGTAGTAGTGCCGGGGAATATGGCTACACCTTC.

The chain combines TRBV9 with TRBJ1-4; maybe TRBD1 (5 bases). The CDR3 runs 14 residues. Trimming left V 4 bases short and J 4 bases short, with 11 bases between. Germline V CDR1 and CDR2: SGDLS, YYNGEE. The CDR3 coding sequence is TGTGCCAGCAGCCCGCAGGGTTATAATGAAAAACTGTTTTTT. Its translation: CASSPQGYNEKLFF.

This clonotype was recorded once. The CDR3: CASSSQGAEKLFF. CDR3 nucleotide sequence: TGTGCCAGCAGTTCACAGGGAGCTGAAAAACTGTTTTTT. V is TRBV27 and J is TRBJ1-4, with D possibly matching TRBD1 (6 bases). Germline V gives CDR1 MNHEY, CDR2 SMNVEV (reference sequence). V was cut by 4 bases and J by 7 bases, with 10 bases left in between. This CDR3 has 13 residues.

The chain links TRBV7-2 to TRBJ1-1; D remains unclear. Germline loops: CDR1 SGHTA, CDR2 FQGNSA. The ends were cut back, 4 bases at V and 5 bases at J, with 8 bases in the middle. This CDR3 region has 12 residues. CDR3 region: CASSSLRTEAFF. Written as DNA, the CDR3 is TGTGCCAGCAGCTCCCTTCGGACTGAAGCTTTCTTT.

This rearrangement joins TRBV29-1 to TRBJ2-1, with a weak D call TRBD2 (5 bases). The CDR3 extends over 12 amino acids. From germline, CDR1 is SQVTM and CDR2 ANQGSEA. The V end lost 6 bases, the J end lost 12 bases, and 18 bases lay between the germline ends. CDR3: CSVTVSNSAQFF. CDR3 DNA sequence: TGCAGCGTAACTGTCTCCAATAGCGCGCAGTTCTTC.

The rearrangement uses TRBV28 and TRBJ1-2; the match to TRBD1 covers 10 bases. V dropped 1 base and J dropped 4; count of bases not matched to a gene: 3. The CDR3 totals 15 residues. CDR1 and CDR2 (germline): MDHEN, SYDVKM. CDR3 bases: TGTGCCAGCAGTTTATCTGGACAGGGGGTCTATGGCTACACCTTC. Protein: CASSLSGQGVYGYTF.

This chain connects TRBV18 to TRBJ1-2; 11 positions match TRBD1. V gave up 5 bases and J gave up 4 bases; unmatched junction bases: 15. The CDR3 loop spans 18 amino acids. The V gene's germline CDR1 is KGHSH and CDR2 LQKENI. CDR3 in amino acids: CASSSSGTGGRLGYGYTF. The CDR3 DNA sequence: TGTGCCAGCTCATCCTCCGGGACAGGGGGAAGACTTGGCTATGGCTACACCTTC.

This clonotype came up many times. The CDR3 sequence is CSAGILGAATEAFF. CDR3 in DNA: TGCAGCGCTGGGATACTCGGGGCGGCCACTGAAGCTTTCTTT. The chain uses TRBV29-1 and TRBJ1-1, with D perhaps TRBD1 (5 bases). The CDR3 is 14 residues long. Germline V lookup: CDR1 SQVTM, CDR2 ANQGSEA. Trimming stripped 7 bases from V and 4 bases from J, with 19 bases between.

This chain joins TRBV19 and TRBJ2-7, with D possibly being TRBD2 (6 bases). This CDR3 comprises 14 residues. Germline CDR1 is LNHDA and CDR2 is SQIVND (reference sequence). With 6 bases removed from V and 0 bases from J, the gap between germline ends came to 12 bases. CDR3 nucleotide sequence: TGTGCCAGTAGCCTCACTAGCTCCTCCTACGAGCAGTACTTC. This encodes CASSLTSSSYEQYF.

This chain joins TRBV18 and TRBJ2-3, with 7 bases that match TRBD1. J was trimmed by 2 bases and V by 6 bases; bases with no gene match: 8. The CDR3 consists of 15 residues. The V gene's germline CDR1 is KGHSH and CDR2 LQKENI. CDR3: CASSRQGWNTDTQYF. The CDR3 DNA sequence: TGTGCCAGCTCCCGACAGGGTTGGAACACAGATACGCAGTATTTT.

This rearrangement joins TRBV10-2 to TRBJ1-1; D not resolved. The CDR3 is 12 amino acids. Germline V gene data show CDR1 as WSHSY and CDR2 as SAAADI. Trimming removed 7 bases from V and 5 bases from J, with 11 bases in between. CDR3 nucleotides: TGCGCCAGCAAGGTTCCGGGGACTGAAGCTTTCTTT. The encoded protein is CASKVPGTEAFF.

The chain is built from TRBV18 and TRBJ2-3; D not certain. Germline CDR1 reads KGHSH; CDR2 reads LQKENI. The CDR3 sequence is 15 residues long. V was pared by 2 bases and J by 2 bases, with 11 bases between. The CDR3 spells CASSPTQESTDTQYF. The CDR3 DNA reads TGTGCCAGCTCACCAACTCAGGAGTCCACAGATACGCAGTATTTT.

This clonotype appeared many times. The V and J genes are TRBV28 and TRBJ1-6; D unresolved. The CDR3 has 15 amino acids. Trimming took 7 bases from V and 8 from J, leaving 18 bases between them. From germline, CDR1 is MDHEN and CDR2 SYDVKM. CDR3 protein: CASTPSVPFDSPLHF. The CDR3 DNA sequence: TGTGCCAGCACCCCTTCAGTCCCGTTTGATTCACCCCTCCACTTT. Based on the CDR3 plus reference TRBV28 and TRBJ1-6, the full variable domain is DVKVTQSSRYLVKRTGEKVFLECVQDMDHENMFWYRQDPGLGLRLIYFSYDVKMKEKGDIPEGYSVSREKKERFSLILESASTNQTSMYLCASTPSVPFDSPLHFGNGTRLTVT.

In its sample, this clonotype was seen a few times. J is TRBJ2-1 and V is TRBV20-1; 7 bases are a match to TRBD2. Trimming took 6 bases from V and 6 from J; bases not matched to a gene: 14. This CDR3 is built from 15 residues. In germline, CDR1 is DFQATT, CDR2 SNEGSKA (reference sequence). The CDR3, as DNA: TGCAGTGCCCCCCCGAGTTTAGCGGGCCTCAATGAGCAGTTCTTC. This codes for CSAPPSLAGLNEQFF.

The chain joins TRBV3-1 to TRBJ2-1; D may be TRBD2 (6 bases). This CDR3 spans 12 amino acids. V was clipped by 6 bases and J by 10 bases, with 13 bases between them. Germline V CDR1 and CDR2: LGHDT, YNNKEL (reference sequence). The CDR3 loop reads CASSLFSGEQFF. In DNA, the CDR3 is TGTGCCAGCAGTCTGTTTAGCGGAGAGCAGTTCTTC.

This chain uses TRBV30 with TRBJ2-3, with no clear D. Trimming removed 2 bases at V and 1 base at J, with 4 bases between. Germline lookup yields CDR1 GTSNPN and CDR2 SVGIG (reference sequence). The CDR3 length is 12 residues. CDR3 protein: CAWSHGTDTQYF. The DNA for the CDR3 is TGTGCCTGGAGTCACGGCACAGATACGCAGTATTTT.

In this sample, this clonotype turned up a few times. The V gene is TRBV4-3, the J gene TRBJ2-1, with 7 bases fitting TRBD2. The V segment lost 1 base and the J segment 9 bases; nucleotides outside the gene matches: 9. The CDR3 has 15 residues. Germline values: CDR1 LGHNA, CDR2 YSLEER. The CDR3 nucleotides are TGCGCCAGCAGCCAAGCTGGTCTAGCGGTAGGTGAGCAGTTCTTC. It yields the protein CASSQAGLAVGEQFF.

This clonotype was observed at least ten times. CDR3 loop: CASSRGFSEAFF. CDR3 bases: TGTGCCAGCAGCCGAGGGTTTTCTGAAGCTTTCTTT. This chain links TRBV11-2 with TRBJ1-1; D is uncertain. CDR1 and CDR2 from the germline V gene are SGHAT and FQNNGV. The CDR3 is 12 amino acids. V gave up 5 bases and J gave up 6 bases, with 10 bases separating them.

This clonotype was counted only a few times. This chain uses TRBV29-1 with TRBJ2-3; TRBD2 matches 9 bases. Germline assignment: CDR1 SQVTM and CDR2 ANQGSEA. J lost 5 bases, V lost 4 bases, and 7 bases had no gene match. There are 14 residues in the CDR3. The CDR3 region has the DNA TGCAGCGTTGGATCTAGCGGGGCACAAGATACGCAGTATTTT. It translates to CSVGSSGAQDTQYF.

The table lists this clonotype with a few counts. This chain links TRBV6-2 or TRBV6-3 with TRBJ1-3; D remains ambiguous. Germline CDR1 is MNHEY and CDR2 is SVGEGT. The CDR3 runs 16 residues. Trimming removed 7 bases at V and 0 bases at J, with 16 bases between. Here the CDR3 DNA reads TGTGCCAGCATCTCCCCCGGGCGGTCCTCTGGAAACACCATATATTTT. It translates to CASISPGRSSGNTIYF.

The table lists this clonotype with a few counts. The chain links TRBV9 to TRBJ2-7; no firm D call. Germline assignment: CDR1 SGDLS and CDR2 YYNGEE. This CDR3 has 15 residues. V lost 0 bases and J 4 bases, leaving 14 bases between the germline ends. The CDR3 loop reads CASSVGQIGPYEQYF. CDR3 nucleotide sequence: TGTGCCAGCAGCGTAGGCCAGATCGGACCATACGAGCAGTACTTC.